The 17 T cell receptor beta chains below were found in one sample sequenced in a study of blood T cell repertoires in COVID-19 (dated by TCRdb to 2020 to 2022). Libraries were built with the immunoSEQ multiplex PCR assay. TCRdb re-hosts the immuneACCESS table, in-frame sequences only. Its copies lack some clones; in the studies checked, an unresolved V gene accounts for under half of them, and the cause for the rest is not known. Counted in this sample were 350,000 to 400,000 clones; 88% of them appeared once. Together, the top ten hold approximately 1% of the sample. What was sequenced was PBMCs or T cells enriched from blood (not recorded which). The receptors come from a woman in her twenties or thirties with acute COVID-19.

The chain combines TRBV30 with TRBJ2-7; 8 nucleotides match TRBD2. The CDR3 has 13 residues. Germline CDR1 is GTSNPN and CDR2 is SVGIG (reference sequence). V trimming: 2 bases; J trimming: 7 bases; junction bases outside the gene matches: 7. The CDR3 DNA follows: TGTGCCTGGAGTCACGGGGGGGCCTCGGAGCAGTACTTC. Residues: CAWSHGGASEQYF.

This chain connects TRBV6-1 to TRBJ1-5, with D perhaps TRBD1 (5 bases). The V end was cut by 2 bases, the J end by 4 bases, with 6 bases between. The germline V gene encodes CDR1 MNHNS and CDR2 SASEGT. This CDR3 comprises 13 residues. The CDR3 loop reads CASSETGNQPQHF. DNA for the CDR3: TGTGCCAGCAGTGAAACAGGAAATCAGCCCCAGCATTTT.

J is TRBJ1-1 and V is TRBV2; no firm D call. Germline CDR1 reads SNHLY; CDR2 reads FYNNEI. The V and J ends lost 7 bases and 4 bases respectively, with 10 bases between them. The CDR3 runs to 12 residues. CDR3 nucleotides: TGTGCCAGCACAGGCATCGGCACTGAAGCTTTCTTT. Residues: CASTGIGTEAFF.

The chain couples TRBV6-5 to TRBJ2-7, with D unclear. This CDR3 has 15 residues. The V and J ends lost 6 bases and 0 bases respectively, with 15 bases between them. CDR1 and CDR2 (germline): MNHEY, SVGAGI. The CDR3 protein is CASSPRGGSSYEQYF. Here the CDR3 DNA reads TGTGCCAGCAGCCCCCGTGGCGGAAGCTCCTACGAGCAGTACTTC.

This clone came up a few times. The V gene is TRBV10-1, the J gene TRBJ1-6; D might be TRBD1 (5 bases). The ends were cut back, 2 bases at V and 6 bases at J, with 5 bases in the middle. Germline values: CDR1 WNHNN, CDR2 SYGVQD (reference sequence). The CDR3 is 13 amino acids. The CDR3 coding sequence is TGCGCCAGCAGTGAGGACAGTAATTCACCCCTCCACTTT. It yields the protein CASSEDSNSPLHF.

This clone has more than one count but fewer than ten. The chain recombines TRBV7-8 with TRBJ1-1; D ambiguous. CDR1 and CDR2 from the germline V gene are SGHVS and FQNEAQ. Trimming took off 1 base at V and 1 base at J, with 7 bases between the two ends. CDR3 length equals 14 residues. The CDR3 coding sequence is TGTGCCAGCAGCTTAGTTGGCAGGAACACTGAAGCTTTCTTT. This encodes CASSLVGRNTEAFF.

This rearrangement joins TRBV2 to TRBJ1-2; the D gene is possibly TRBD1 (5 bases). The CDR3 extends over 15 amino acids. CDR1 is SNHLY and CDR2 is FYNNEI in the germline V gene. V lost 1 base and J lost 5, with 14 bases in between. The CDR3 nucleotides are TGTGCCAGCAGTGAAGGAGTTTTGGGGGGATATGGCTACACCTTC. This codes for CASSEGVLGGYGYTF.

This clone was detected once. The chain carries TRBV7-6 and TRBJ2-1; no reliable D call. Trimming cost V 5 bases and J 8 bases, with 19 bases left between them. The CDR3 contains 15 residues. Germline assignment: CDR1 SGHVS and CDR2 FNYEAQ. The CDR3 loop reads CASSPAPTQIHEQFF. Written as DNA, the CDR3 is TGTGCCAGCAGCCCCGCCCCTACCCAAATCCATGAGCAGTTCTTC.

The chain joins TRBV20-1 to TRBJ1-3; D not resolved. Germline V gives CDR1 DFQATT, CDR2 SNEGSKA (reference sequence). The CDR3 loop spans 11 amino acids. In nucleotides, the CDR3 is TGCAGGGCGGGGTCTGGAAACACCATATATTTT. Encoded protein: CRAGSGNTIYF.

In nucleotides, the CDR3 is TGTGCCAGCAGAGGGGACTGGAACACTGAAGCTTTCTTT. Protein: CASRGDWNTEAFF. The genes are TRBV2 and TRBJ1-1, with D tentatively TRBD1 (5 bases). The CDR3 length is 13 residues. The V end lost 6 bases, the J end lost 1 base, and 9 bases lay between the germline ends. The germline CDR1 and CDR2 sequences are SNHLY and FYNNEI. The variable domain in full, completed from reference TRBV2 and TRBJ1-1, reads EPEVTQTPSHQVTQMGQEVILRCVPISNHLYFYWYRQILGQKVEFLVSFYNNEISEKSEIFDDQFSVERPDGSNFTLKIRSTKLEDSAMYFCASRGDWNTEAFFGQGTRLTVV.

V is TRBV11-2 and J is TRBJ2-5; 8 bases align to TRBD2. The CDR3 is 15 amino acids. V dropped 2 bases and J dropped 4; count of bases not matched to a gene: 6. Germline-derived CDR1 and CDR2 are SGHAT and FQNNGV. The DNA of the CDR3 is TGTGCCAGCAGCTTATACCGGGCGGGGGGAGAGACCCAGTACTTC. Protein sequence: CASSLYRAGGETQYF.

The chain is built from TRBV19 and TRBJ1-5; tentative D call: TRBD1 (6 bases). The CDR3 covers 13 residues. Germline values: CDR1 LNHDA, CDR2 SQIVND (reference sequence). The germline V and J ends were trimmed by 5 bases and 9 bases, with 14 bases remaining between them. The CDR3 loop is CASSWTVESPQHF. CDR3 in DNA: TGTGCCAGTAGTTGGACAGTGGAGTCGCCCCAGCATTTT.

As regards this clone: The sample contains more than one DNA sequence encoding this CDR3. The CDR3 DNA is TGCGCCAGCAGCTTAGGGACAGGGGGCTACGAGCAGTACTTC. Amino acid sequence: CASSLGTGGYEQYF. The rearrangement joins TRBV5-1 to TRBJ2-7; 11 nucleotides agree with TRBD1. V trimming: 2 bases; J trimming: 3 bases; junction bases outside the gene matches: 1. Germline values: CDR1 SGHRS, CDR2 YFSETQ. CDR3 length equals 14 residues.

The rearrangement links TRBV4-1 to TRBJ2-1; 8 bases are shared with TRBD2. V was clipped by 4 bases and J by 7 bases; unmatched bases: 9. The CDR3 contains 15 residues. The V gene's germline CDR1 is MGHRA and CDR2 YSYEKL. The CDR3 DNA reads as TGCGCCAGCAGCCCCGAAGGGCGGGGGGCAAATGAGCAGTTCTTC. Translated, it gives CASSPEGRGANEQFF.

The chain joins TRBV9 to TRBJ1-1; 7 bases are shared with TRBD1. The CDR3 length is 15 residues. In germline, CDR1 is SGDLS, CDR2 YYNGEE. The trim removed 3 bases at V and 4 bases at J, leaving 9 bases unmatched. Here the CDR3 reads CASSAGQGVITEAFF. CDR3 DNA: TGTGCCAGCAGCGCTGGGCAGGGGGTCATCACTGAAGCTTTCTTT. Full variable domain (outside the CDR3, taken from reference TRBV9 and TRBJ1-1): DSGVTQTPKHLITATGQRVTLRCSPRSGDLSVYWYQQSLDQGLQFLIQYYNGEERAKGNILERFSAQQFPDLHSELNLSSLELGDSALYFCASSAGQGVITEAFFGQGTRLTVV.

The chain uses TRBV6-4 and TRBJ2-1, with 7 nucleotides matching TRBD2. The CDR3 length is 16 residues. Germline V gene sequence: CDR1 MRHNA, CDR2 SNTAGT. V lost 2 bases and J lost 2; bases outside the gene matches: 6. Here the CDR3 DNA reads TGTGCCAGCAGTGACACGGCGGGGGAGCCCTACAATGAGCAGTTCTTC. Protein sequence: CASSDTAGEPYNEQFF.

CDR3 amino acids: CASSQLDSSYNEQFF. CDR3 in DNA: TGCGCCAGCAGCCAACTCGACAGCTCCTACAATGAGCAGTTCTTC. The V call is TRBV4-1, the J call TRBJ2-1; D is perhaps TRBD1 (5 bases). The CDR3 totals 15 residues. The V end lost 2 bases, the J end lost 0 bases, and 8 bases lay between the germline ends. CDR1 and CDR2 from the germline V gene are MGHRA and YSYEKL.